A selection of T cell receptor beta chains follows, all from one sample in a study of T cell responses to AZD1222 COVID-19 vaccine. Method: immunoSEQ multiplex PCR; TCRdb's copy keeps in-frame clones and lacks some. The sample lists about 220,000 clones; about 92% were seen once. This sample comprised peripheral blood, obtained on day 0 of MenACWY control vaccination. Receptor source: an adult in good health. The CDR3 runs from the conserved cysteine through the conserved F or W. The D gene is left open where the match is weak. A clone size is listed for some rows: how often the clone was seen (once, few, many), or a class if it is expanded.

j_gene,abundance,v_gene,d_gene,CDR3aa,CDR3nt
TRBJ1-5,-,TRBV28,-,CASSRVLGGWLEPQHF,TGTGCCAGCAGCCGCGTCCTGGGGGGCTGGCTGGAGCCCCAGCATTTT
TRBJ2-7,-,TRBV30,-,CAWRMTGTGEQYF,TGTGCCTGGAGGATGACAGGAACCGGCGAGCAGTACTTC
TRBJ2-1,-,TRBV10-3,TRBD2,CATLLAGAAYNEQFF,TGTGCCACACTGCTAGCGGGGGCCGCCTACAATGAGCAGTTCTTC
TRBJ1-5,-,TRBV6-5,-,CASSYSANQPQHF,TGTGCCAGCAGTTACTCAGCCAATCAGCCCCAGCATTTT
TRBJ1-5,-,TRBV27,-,CASSFAGSNQPQHF,TGTGCCAGCAGTTTTGCAGGGAGCAATCAGCCCCAGCATTTT
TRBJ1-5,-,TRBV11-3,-,CASSLDTWGARMGQPQHF,TGTGCCAGCAGCTTAGATACTTGGGGGGCGCGAATGGGTCAGCCCCAGCATTTT
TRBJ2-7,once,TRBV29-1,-,CSVEDEGYEQYF,TGCAGCGTTGAAGATGAGGGGTACGAGCAGTACTTC
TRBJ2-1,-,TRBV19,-,CASSPPRTTNEQFF,TGTGCCAGTAGTCCTCCCCGGACTACCAATGAGCAGTTCTTC
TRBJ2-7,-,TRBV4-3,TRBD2,CASSLSGLGSYEQYF,TGCGCCAGCAGCCTTTCGGGACTAGGGTCCTACGAGCAGTACTTC
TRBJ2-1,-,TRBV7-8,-,CASSLREYNEQFF,TGTGCCAGCAGCTTAAGGGAGTACAATGAGCAGTTCTTC
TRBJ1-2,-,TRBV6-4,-,CASSDSPANYGYTF,TGTGCCAGCAGTGACTCCCCAGCAAACTATGGCTACACCTTC
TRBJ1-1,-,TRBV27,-,CASAWTPGNTEAFF,TGTGCCAGCGCGTGGACGCCGGGGAACACTGAAGCTTTCTTT
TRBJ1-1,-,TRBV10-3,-,CAVSQGSYTEAFF,TGTGCCGTATCCCAGGGTTCGTACACTGAAGCTTTCTTT
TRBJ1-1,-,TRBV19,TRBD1,CASSIGTGLNTEAFF,TGTGCCAGTAGTATTGGGACAGGGCTGAACACTGAAGCTTTCTTT
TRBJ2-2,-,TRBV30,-,CAWSVGGTYTGELFF,TGTGCCTGGAGTGTCGGAGGGACCTACACCGGGGAGCTGTTTTTT
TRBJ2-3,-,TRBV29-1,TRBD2,CSVNLAGGITDTQYF,TGCAGCGTTAACCTAGCGGGGGGTATCACAGATACGCAGTATTTT
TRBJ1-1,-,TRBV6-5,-,CASSPGGDEAFF,TGTGCCAGCAGCCCCGGGGGGGATGAAGCTTTCTTT
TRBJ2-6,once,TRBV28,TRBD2,CASSPGGAGANVLTF,TGTGCCAGCAGCCCTGGGGGGGCTGGGGCCAACGTCCTGACTTTC
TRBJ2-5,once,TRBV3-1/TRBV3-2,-,CASSQGTPLQYF,TGTGCCAGCAGCCAAGGGACGCCACTTCAGTACTTC
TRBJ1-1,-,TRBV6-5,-,CASSSRALEAFF,TGTGCCAGCAGTTCAAGGGCTCTAGAAGCTTTCTTT
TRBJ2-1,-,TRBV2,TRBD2,CASSVGLGGGRYNEQFF,TGTGCCAGCAGTGTGGGTCTGGGCGGGGGGCGTTACAATGAGCAGTTCTTC
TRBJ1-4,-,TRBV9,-,CASSVGPTNEKLFF,TGTGCCAGCAGCGTCGGCCCAACTAATGAAAAACTGTTTTTT
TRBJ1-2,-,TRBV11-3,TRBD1,CASSLPGQEPYGYTF,TGTGCCAGCAGCTTACCGGGACAGGAACCCTATGGCTACACCTTC
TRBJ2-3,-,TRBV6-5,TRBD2,CASRKRGNTDTQYF,TGTGCCAGCCGGAAGCGGGGGAACACAGATACGCAGTATTTT
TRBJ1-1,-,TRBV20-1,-,CSASPGAEAFF,TGCAGTGCTAGCCCAGGGGCCGAAGCTTTCTTT
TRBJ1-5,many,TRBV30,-,CAWSVDSNQPQHF,TGTGCCTGGAGTGTGGATAGCAATCAGCCCCAGCATTTT
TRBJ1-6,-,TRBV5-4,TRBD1,CASSILTGGGYNSPLHF,TGTGCCAGCAGCATATTGACAGGGGGCGGCTATAATTCACCCCTCCACTTT
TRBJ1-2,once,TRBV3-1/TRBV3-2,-,CASSLAPRGDYGYTF,TGTGCCAGCAGCTTGGCGCCAAGGGGAGACTATGGCTACACCTTC
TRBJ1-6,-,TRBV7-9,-,CASSPFPGLTGTYNSPLHF,TGTGCCAGCAGCCCTTTCCCAGGGCTCACAGGAACCTATAATTCACCCCTCCACTTT
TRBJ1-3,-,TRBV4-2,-,CASSGGGLSGNTIYF,TGTGCCAGCAGCGGGGGGGGTTTGTCTGGAAACACCATATATTTT
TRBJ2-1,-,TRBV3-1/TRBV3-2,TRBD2,CASSQGIAGPNEQFF,TGTGCCAGCAGCCAAGGGATAGCGGGGCCCAATGAGCAGTTCTTC
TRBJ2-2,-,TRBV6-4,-,CASSEGGTGELFF,TGTGCCAGCAGTGAGGGAGGCACCGGGGAGCTGTTTTTT
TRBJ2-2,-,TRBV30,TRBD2,CAWASGGAFTGELFF,TGTGCCTGGGCTAGCGGGGGGGCCTTTACCGGGGAGCTGTTTTTT